Listed below are T cell receptor beta chains from one sample, sequenced in a study of T cells in Graves' hyperthyroidism and ophthalmopathy. TCRdb re-analysed the multiplex PCR reads in MiXCR, keeping a single row per CDR3 protein. The sample records around 600,000 distinct CDR3 sequences, about 15% being singletons. The sequenced sample was blood. The receptors were sampled from a woman in her 50s with Graves' ophthalmopathy. CDR3s include the opening cysteine and the closing phenylalanine or tryptophan. A D gene is named only where the DNA matches it firmly. Only some rows state a clone size, as once, few, many or a class for expanded clones.

V gene	CDR3 length	D gene	J gene	clone size	CDR3 DNA	CDR3 protein
TRBV29-1	13	.	TRBJ2-7	.	TGCAGCGTTGATGGCAGGGGATCGGGCGAGCAGTACTTC	CSVDGRGSGEQYF
TRBV27	14	.	TRBJ2-7	many	TGTGCCAGCAGTTTATCTTACAGGAGAGGCGAGCAGTACTTC	CASSLSYRRGEQYF
TRBV18	15	TRBD2	TRBJ2-3	many	TGTGCCAGCTCACAGGGACTAGTCCGCACAGATACGCAGTATTTT	CASSQGLVRTDTQYF
TRBV3-1	15	.	TRBJ1-2	few	TGTGCCAGCAGCCTAGACCAGGGTTTCCCTTATGGCTACACCTTC	CASSLDQGFPYGYTF
TRBV27	15	TRBD1	TRBJ2-7	.	TGTGCCAGCACCCGCGCCGGGCAGGGGGACTACGAGCAGTACTTC	CASTRAGQGDYEQYF
TRBV12-3/TRBV12-4	11	.	TRBJ2-3	few	TGTGCCAGCAGTTTTGGGAATACGCAGTATTTT	CASSFGNTQYF
TRBV19	11	.	TRBJ1-1	few	TGTGCCAGTAGTGGCGGGTTGGAAGCTTTCTTT	CASSGGLEAFF
TRBV7-7	17	TRBD2	TRBJ2-1	many	TGTGCTAGCAGCTTCAGGTTCGGGCTAGCGGACTACAATGAGCAGTTCTTC	CASSFRFGLADYNEQFF
TRBV10-3	15	.	TRBJ1-6	.	TGTGCCATCAGTGAAGGACAGCCAGTAAATTCACCCCTCCACTTT	CAISEGQPVNSPLHF
TRBV10-3	14	.	TRBJ2-2	few	TGTGCCACGCAGGAGGGTTCGGAATCGGGGGAGCTGTTTTTT	CATQEGSESGELFF
TRBV25-1	15	TRBD1	TRBJ1-2	few	TGTGCCAGCAGTGACCCGGGACAGGGCCATTATGGCTACACCTTC	CASSDPGQGHYGYTF
TRBV28	15	.	TRBJ2-2	many	TGTGCCAGCAGTCGGGACACCGCGAACACCGGGGAGCTGTTTTTT	CASSRDTANTGELFF
TRBV7-8	16	TRBD1	TRBJ1-5	once	TGTGCCAGCAGCATGACAGGGGGCGTAGGCAATCAGCCCCAGCATTTT	CASSMTGGVGNQPQHF
TRBV7-9	14	.	TRBJ2-5	many	TGTGCCAGCAGCTTGCGGCGTCCACAAGAGACCCAGTACTTC	CASSLRRPQETQYF
TRBV28	18	.	TRBJ1-5	.	TGTGCCAGCAGTTCCCCTCCGGGACACCAACAACGCAATCAGCCCCAGCATTTT	CASSSPPGHQQRNQPQHF